This record covers a single T cell receptor beta chain. This clone was counted between two and nine times. Its antigen target is currently unknown. The sample holds no much larger clone one base away, and base qualities are not on file. Library method: the immunoSEQ multiplex PCR assay. A mixture of 60 forward primers for TCR Vbeta segments and 13 reverse primers for TCR Jbeta segments was used in the multiplex PCR. A multiplex PCR assay on genomic DNA amplified the CDR3 region of rearranged TCR beta genes. The amplified TCR beta libraries were sequenced on the Illumina HiSeq System as 87-base-pair reads. On the study's bioinformatics: A later analysis counted approximately 76 million unique TCR beta chains across the 640 or so repertoires, and some 11 million of these chains were shared by at least two donors. A nearest-neighbor algorithm error-corrected the raw reads and collapsed the reads into unique sequences, merging closely related sequences to remove PCR and sequencing errors. To assign V, D and J gene segments, CDR3 sequences were aligned to IMGT reference sequences. For a sequence to be retained, a match of at least six nucleotides to both a V gene segment and a J gene segment was required. Rearrangements were classified as productive when the CDR3 lacked stop codons and remained in frame with V and J, and all other rearrangements were classified as non-productive. Following IMGT convention, CDR3 was defined as the stretch from the second conserved V-encoded cysteine to the conserved J-encoded phenylalanine. In an earlier analysis of just under 600 of the donors, sequences lacking an unambiguous match to a single V gene segment were excluded. An earlier analysis of several hundred of the donors called V segments functional above 56.7% productive rearrangements and segregating when the between-donor standard deviation exceeded 5%. A statistical classification framework was built for diagnosing cytomegalovirus status from the catalog of TCR beta chain sequences. V and J gene assignment, in a later analysis, came from comparing TCR nucleotide sequences with IMGT/GENE-DB human TR gene sequences. A later analysis assigned CDR3 sequences and most-parsimonious VDJ recombination scenarios with the TCRdist pipeline. In a later analysis, each TCR beta chain was defined by its CDR3 amino acid sequence together with its V-gene family, and reads without a unique V-gene family were excluded. In a later analysis, fewer than 600 highly shared, low-generation-probability nucleotide sequences were removed to address suspected cross-contamination and a sequencing artifact. For each public chain, a later analysis derived a clonal expansion index from normalized ranks of inferred template counts within each repertoire. Generation probabilities in a later analysis came from a VDJ recombination model fitted to out-of-frame rearrangements, and those results were checked against IGoR. In a later analysis, hypergeometric tests were used to score TCR-TCR, TCR-HLA and TCR-CMV co-occurrence, with a repertoire-size bias correction applied to TCR pairs. False discovery rates were estimated in a later analysis by permuting HLA or CMV assignments 20 times. A later analysis grouped co-occurring TCRs with DBSCAN, adding TCRdist sequence similarity when clustering within HLA-allele-positive subsets. Repertoires with fewer than 30,000 or more than 120,000 public chains were left out of co-occurrence clustering, as were roughly five repertoires with anomalous nucleotide sharing. The table was pulled from immuneACCESS by TCRdb, which kept in-frame rearrangements only. Such tables lose some clones; where checked, under half of the loss comes from unresolved V genes, and the rest has no known cause. That table gives V, J and clone size, and the DNA gave D and trimming. The table for this sample lists about 120,000 clones; 75% to 90% of them were counted only once. The ten most abundant clones make up 7.5% to 9% of the sample.

The cohort comprised 666 healthy bone marrow donors. At the time of sampling, every cohort member was nominally healthy, though immune exposures that went unrecorded were likely present. The donor was CMV seropositive and was included in the group of approximately 300 seropositive cohort members. A peripheral blood sample was provided by each donor, and peripheral blood mononuclear cells were used for TCR beta sequencing. The Qiagen DNeasy Blood Extraction Kit was used to extract genomic DNA from the blood cell samples. The data stem from a study of cytomegalovirus exposure and HLA in healthy donors (dated 2017 in TCRdb). Study-wide context: An earlier analysis of some 500 of the donors reported approximately 300 Gb of sequence data and about 100 million unique TCR beta sequences from approximately 180 million T cells. Roughly 300 gigabases of sequencing data and some 85 million unique TCR sequences were included in an early release covering several hundred HLA-typed donors. Of the approximately 400 genotyped donors, approximately 83% fell in the genetic ancestry cluster associated with self-reported Caucasian donors. The study was designed to test whether signatures of past pathogen exposure could be identified by cataloging public T cell receptors. The T cell repertoires of around 730 subjects were profiled by immunosequencing and related to cytomegalovirus serostatus. Along with the approximately 650-subject first cohort, a separate validation cohort of around 120 different subjects was used. The study combined high-throughput TCR immunosequencing, statistical association of individual TCRs with disease status, and machine learning to predict cytomegalovirus infection status. A later analysis re-examined previously published TCR beta repertoires from about 700 donors and added high-resolution HLA genotyping to investigate patterns of TCR occurrence. Rather than using new phenotypic data, the later analysis identified candidate immune exposures from TCR beta sequences and from how often those sequences occurred across donors. In an earlier analysis of around 540 of the donors, high-throughput TCR beta sequencing was used to judge whether each TCR beta V gene segment behaved as functional or pseudogenic. Alongside the repertoire data, information on donor age, sex, ethnicity and CMV serostatus was compiled. A later genetic analysis used genome-wide SNP genotypes for about three fifths of the 666 donors, treating that subset as a discovery cohort. Every repertoire in the discovery cohort had been generated on one and the same sequencing platform. Class I and class II HLA loci were covered by the typing at four-digit resolution. The number of donors typed differed by locus, with 629-630 for A, B, C, DRB1 and DQB1, roughly 520 for DQA1, 606 for DPA1, and 400 to 490 for DPB1. Because of strong linkage in the cohort, five DR-DQ haplotypes were treated as single units for association and clustering. Among several hundred genotyped donors of the cohort, an average of around 220,000 unique TCR beta nucleotide sequences was sequenced per donor, of which roughly 17% were non-productive. General conclusions and limits of the study: Cytomegalovirus status was reported to be diagnosed by the classifier with high specificity and sensitivity in both the original and validation cohorts. In a later analysis, most CMV-associated TCR beta chains were found to appear HLA-restricted, with HLA associations seemingly driven largely by CMV exposure. A cluster of highly shared sequence variants was judged likely to be a technical artifact of the sequencing pipeline. In a later analysis, several top co-occurrence clusters were reported to appear linked to parvovirus B19, influenza, CMV and Epstein-Barr virus. Some IMGT-functional V segments, including TRBV6-2 and TRBV6-3, could not be distinguished by the 87-base-pair reads and were therefore excluded. A later genetic analysis associated a missense DCLRE1C variant with V-gene and J-gene trimming of TCR beta chains, and an independent cohort replicated the association. HLA typing was unavailable for some donors at each locus, so association tests used only the typed subset. A further reported finding was that TCR beta sequences accurately predicted the HLA-A and HLA-B alleles for most subjects in the first cohort. The presence/absence analyses assumed that sequencing depth was roughly uniform across donors, and that assumption may not be true. In a later genetic analysis, fewer N-insertions in productive TCRs were reported among donors in an Asian-associated ancestry cluster than the roughly 700-donor mean. It was suggested by the authors that the approach could potentially be generalized to other disease states and immunological phenotypes. In vitro tests confirmed that a few of the cytomegalovirus-associated TCR beta chains recognize cytomegalovirus antigens. Compared with equally common non-associated chains, HLA-associated TCR beta chains in a later analysis were more clonally expanded and had lower generation probabilities. According to a later analysis, TCR association rates differed among HLA loci, with DRB1 alleles showing the most associated TCRs and HLA-C alleles showing the fewest. Broadly in line with IMGT annotations, most TCR beta V segments showed up in productive rearrangements about 87% or about 30% of the time in an earlier analysis of 450 to 750 of the donors. The study gave a list of roughly 150 TCR beta chains associated with cytomegalovirus. When HLA alleles, especially DR and DQ, strongly co-occurred, attributing TCR associations to individual alleles was difficult. Most TCR sequences were seen in very few donors, while some public TCRs were found in many individuals. Because counts were too low, approximately 18 rarely observed V segments, including chromosome 9 orphons, were excluded from the earlier analysis of around 640 of the donors. A later analysis associated about 17,000 TCR beta sequences with specific HLA alleles at a false discovery rate of 0.05. The only immune exposure information available for the cohort was CMV serostatus. Linkage disequilibrium might explain the correlated functional status among segregating V segments, but an unknown experimental factor could not be excluded. The cohort was sequenced for TCR beta chains only, and without alpha or paired-chain data the features that could be detected were limited.

Counted from cysteine to phenylalanine, this CDR3 has 12 amino acids. Left in the record is the CDR3 DNA by itself, 36 bases read in frame from the first base. Compared with germline, V lacks 6 bases and J lacks 9 bases; bases without a gene match: 7. Sequences MNHEY (CDR1) and SVGAGI (CDR2) are obtained from the germline V gene. The sequenced sample was PBMCs. Recombination linked TRBV6-5 to TRBJ1-1, with TRBD1 identical over 7 junction bases. This TCR was recovered from a female donor in good health and CMV-seropositive. The CDR3: CASRDQRGQAFF. In nucleotides, the sequence is TGTGCCAGCAGGGACCAGAGGGGGCAAGCTTTCTTT.